This TCR beta chain was recovered during a study of patients and donors after allogeneic stem cell transplantation (dated by TCRdb to 2019 to 2021). On this clonotype itself: There is no known antigen for this receptor. No clone much larger than this one lies a single base away; base qualities are absent.

The library was generated by RT-PCR. Sequencing used a NextSeq 550. The public sequencing data were trimmed at Q25 with fastp and processed into clonotypes with MiXCR by TCRdb, which kept only in-frame beta chains. Every distinct CDR3 protein forms one entry, paired with its most common genes and DNA. Counted in this sample were approximately 210,000 distinct CDR3 sequences; around 41% of them appeared once. The ten top clones hold approximately 30% of the sample. The CDR3 has 15 amino acids, counting the end cysteine and phenylalanine. Only CDR3 DNA is held: 45 bases, read in frame from base 1. V was cut back by 5 bases and J by 6 bases, leaving a gap of 17 bases between them.

This receptor was obtained from a human donor who was either an allogeneic HSCT recipient or a stem cell or donor lymphocyte infusion donor (not recorded which). It is not recorded whose cells these are; they may come from a transplant donor. Input material: blood, either unsorted or a sorted T cell fraction (not recorded which). This receptor chain uses TRBV12-3 or TRBV12-4 and TRBJ2-1, with no D gene named confidently. In nucleotides, the sequence is TGTGCCAGCAGTCCATCTCATCCCCCCTTCAATGAGCAGTTCTTC. Translated, it reads CASSPSHPPFNEQFF.